This T cell receptor beta chain derives from a study of T cell repertoires in cytomegalovirus infection. Study as a whole: Both a matching HLA type and CMV infection were indicated by public TCR beta signatures.

CDR3 length: 16 residues. With V trimmed by 4 bases and J by 6 bases, 10 bases remained unmatched. Germline loops: CDR1 SGHKS, CDR2 YYEKEE (reference sequence). In regard to this clonotype: The antigen is unknown.

TCRdb independently ran MiXCR on the reads; one entry per CDR3 protein. The data show about 180,000 distinct CDR3 sequences, with 17% seen just once and approximately 26% held by the top ten. General observations from the study: CMV-specific TCR beta clonotypes restricted by HLA-C dominated the ex vivo response.

The receptor comes from a human donor in good health (CMV status not recorded). Some clones in this sample may be carry-over from other donors' samples. The chain has TRBV5-5 and TRBJ2-3; 11 bases line up with TRBD2. The sample was CD8+ T cells from PBMCs. CDR3 sequence: CASSLRLAGSRDTQYF. In DNA, the CDR3 is TGTGCCAGCAGCCTAAGACTAGCGGGGTCAAGGGATACGCAGTATTTT.